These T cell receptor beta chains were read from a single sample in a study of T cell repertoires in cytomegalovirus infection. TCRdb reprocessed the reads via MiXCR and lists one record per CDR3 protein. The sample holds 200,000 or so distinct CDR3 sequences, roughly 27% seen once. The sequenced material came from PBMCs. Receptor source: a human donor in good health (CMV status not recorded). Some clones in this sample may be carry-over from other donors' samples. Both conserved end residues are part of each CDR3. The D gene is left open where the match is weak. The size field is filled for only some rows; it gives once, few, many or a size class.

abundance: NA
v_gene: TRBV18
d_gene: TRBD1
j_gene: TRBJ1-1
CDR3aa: CASSPLGQGASEAFF
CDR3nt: TGTGCCAGCTCACCACTGGGACAGGGGGCTAGTGAAGCTTTCTTT

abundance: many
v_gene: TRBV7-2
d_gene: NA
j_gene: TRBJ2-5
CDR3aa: CASSPGQTQYF
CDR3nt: TGTGCCAGCAGCCCGGGACAGACCCAGTACTTC

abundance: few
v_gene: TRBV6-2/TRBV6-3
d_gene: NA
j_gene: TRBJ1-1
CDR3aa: CASSYPRGAWGTEAFF
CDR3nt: TGTGCCAGCAGTTACCCGAGGGGGGCTTGGGGCACTGAAGCTTTCTTT

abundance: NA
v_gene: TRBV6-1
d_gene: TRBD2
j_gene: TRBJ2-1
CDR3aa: CASSLLAGAGYEQFF
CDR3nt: TGTGCCAGCAGTTTATTAGCGGGGGCTGGGTATGAGCAGTTCTTC

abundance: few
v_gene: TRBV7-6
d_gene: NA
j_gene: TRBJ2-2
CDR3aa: CASSLPYTGTGELFF
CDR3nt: TGTGCCAGCAGCCTGCCATATACCGGCACCGGGGAGCTGTTTTTT

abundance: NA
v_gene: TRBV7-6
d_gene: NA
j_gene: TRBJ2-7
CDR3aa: CASSLTTDGNEQYF
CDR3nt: TGTGCTAGCAGCTTAACGACAGATGGGAACGAGCAGTACTTC

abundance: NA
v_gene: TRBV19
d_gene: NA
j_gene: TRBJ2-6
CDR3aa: CASSMGLRSGANVLTF
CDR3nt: TGTGCCAGTAGTATGGGGCTGCGCTCTGGGGCCAACGTCCTGACTTTC

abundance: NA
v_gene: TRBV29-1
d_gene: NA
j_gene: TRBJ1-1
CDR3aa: CSVPGLSTEAFF
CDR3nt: TGCAGCGTTCCGGGACTTTCCACTGAAGCTTTCTTT

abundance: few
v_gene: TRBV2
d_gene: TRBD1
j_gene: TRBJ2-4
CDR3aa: CASSENRGDRIVQYF
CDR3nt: TGTGCCAGCAGTGAGAACAGGGGAGATCGAATCGTTCAGTACTTC

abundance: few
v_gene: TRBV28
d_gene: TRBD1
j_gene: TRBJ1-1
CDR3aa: CASRTGRTEAFF
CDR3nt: TGTGCCAGTAGGACAGGGAGGACTGAAGCTTTCTTT

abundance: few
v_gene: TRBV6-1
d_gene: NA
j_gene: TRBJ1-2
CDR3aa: CASSEDSEAIVNYGYTF
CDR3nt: TGTGCCAGCAGTGAAGATAGCGAGGCAATCGTTAACTATGGCTACACCTTC

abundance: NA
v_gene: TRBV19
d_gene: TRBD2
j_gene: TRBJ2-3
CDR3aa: CASRGSGGTDTQYF
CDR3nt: TGTGCCAGTAGGGGTAGCGGGGGTACAGATACGCAGTATTTT